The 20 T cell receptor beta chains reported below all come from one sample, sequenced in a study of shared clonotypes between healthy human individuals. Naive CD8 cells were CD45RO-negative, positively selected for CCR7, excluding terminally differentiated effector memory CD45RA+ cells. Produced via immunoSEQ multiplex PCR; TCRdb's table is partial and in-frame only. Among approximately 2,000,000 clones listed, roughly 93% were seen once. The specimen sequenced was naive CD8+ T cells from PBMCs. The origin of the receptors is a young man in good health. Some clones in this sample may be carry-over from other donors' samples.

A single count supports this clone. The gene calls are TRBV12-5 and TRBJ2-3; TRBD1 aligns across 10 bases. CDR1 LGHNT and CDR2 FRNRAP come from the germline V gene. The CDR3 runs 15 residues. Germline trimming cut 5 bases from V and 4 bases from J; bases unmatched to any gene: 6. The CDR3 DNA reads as TGTGCTAGTGGTAGGGGACAGGGGATACCAGATACGCAGTATTTT. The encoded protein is CASGRGQGIPDTQYF.

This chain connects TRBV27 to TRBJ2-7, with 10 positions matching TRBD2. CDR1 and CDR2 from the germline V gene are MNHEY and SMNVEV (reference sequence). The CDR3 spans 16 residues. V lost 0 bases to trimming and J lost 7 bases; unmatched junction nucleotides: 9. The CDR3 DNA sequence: TGTGCCAGCAGTTTATCGTGGGCTAGCGGGAGTGATGAGCAGTACTTC. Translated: CASSLSWASGSDEQYF.

The CDR3 spells CASSPTSGIDTQYF. The CDR3 nucleotides are TGTGCCAGCAGCCCTACAAGCGGGATAGATACGCAGTATTTT. This chain connects TRBV9 to TRBJ2-3, with 7 bases matching TRBD2. CDR3 length: 14 residues. The V gene end was trimmed by 4 bases and the J gene end by 5 bases; junction bases not matched to a gene: 7. The germline CDR1 and CDR2 sequences are SGDLS and YYNGEE.

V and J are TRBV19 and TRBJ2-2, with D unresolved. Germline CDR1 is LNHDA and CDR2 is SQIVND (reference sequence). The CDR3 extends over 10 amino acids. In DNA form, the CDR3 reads TGTGCTACCTGGCACGGGGAGCTGTTTTTT. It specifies CATWHGELFF. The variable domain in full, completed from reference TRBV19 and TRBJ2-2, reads DGGITQSPKYLFRKEGQNVTLSCEQNLNHDAMYWYRQDPGQGLRLIYYSQIVNDFQKGDIAEGYSVSREKKESFPLTVTSAQKNPTAFYLCATWHGELFFGEGSRLTVL.

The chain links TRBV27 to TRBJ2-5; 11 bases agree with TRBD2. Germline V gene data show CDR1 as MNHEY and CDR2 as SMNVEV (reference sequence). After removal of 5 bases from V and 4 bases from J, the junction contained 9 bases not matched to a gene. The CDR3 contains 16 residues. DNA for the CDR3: TGTGCCAGCAGTGCCCTACTAGCGGGAGTGGGAGAGACCCAGTACTTC. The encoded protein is CASSALLAGVGETQYF.

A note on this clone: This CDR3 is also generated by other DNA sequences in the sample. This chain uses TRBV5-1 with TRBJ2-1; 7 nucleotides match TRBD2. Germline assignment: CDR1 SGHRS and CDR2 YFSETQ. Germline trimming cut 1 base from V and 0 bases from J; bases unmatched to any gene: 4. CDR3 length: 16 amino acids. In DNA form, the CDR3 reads TGCGCCAGCAGCTTGTCTAGCGGAAGCTCCTACAATGAGCAGTTCTTC. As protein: CASSLSSGSSYNEQFF. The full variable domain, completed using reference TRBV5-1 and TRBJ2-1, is KAGVTQTPRYLIKTRGQQVTLSCSPISGHRSVSWYQQTPGQGLQFLFEYFSETQRNKGNFPGRFSGRQFSNSRSEMNVSTLELGDSALYLCASSLSSGSSYNEQFFGPGTRLTVL.

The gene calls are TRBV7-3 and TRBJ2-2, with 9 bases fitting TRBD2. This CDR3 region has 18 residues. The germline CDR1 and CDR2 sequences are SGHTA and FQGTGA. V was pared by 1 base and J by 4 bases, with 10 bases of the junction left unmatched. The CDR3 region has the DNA TGTGCCAGCAGCTTAAATGGCGGCGGGAGGGTGTCCACCGGGGAGCTGTTTTTT. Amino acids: CASSLNGGGRVSTGELFF. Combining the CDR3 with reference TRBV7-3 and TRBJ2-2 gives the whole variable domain GAGVSQTPSNKVTEKGKYVELRCDPISGHTALYWYRQSLGQGPEFLIYFQGTGAADDSGLPNDRFFAVRPEGSVSTLKIQRTERGDSAVYLCASSLNGGGRVSTGELFFGEGSRLTVL.

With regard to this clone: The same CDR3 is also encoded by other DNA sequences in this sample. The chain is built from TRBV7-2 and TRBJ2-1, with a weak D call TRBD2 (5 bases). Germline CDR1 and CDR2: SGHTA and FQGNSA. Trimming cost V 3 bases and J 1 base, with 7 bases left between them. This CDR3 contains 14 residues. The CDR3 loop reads CASSFGGSYNEQFF. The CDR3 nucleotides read TGTGCCAGCAGCTTTGGAGGTTCCTACAATGAGCAGTTCTTC.

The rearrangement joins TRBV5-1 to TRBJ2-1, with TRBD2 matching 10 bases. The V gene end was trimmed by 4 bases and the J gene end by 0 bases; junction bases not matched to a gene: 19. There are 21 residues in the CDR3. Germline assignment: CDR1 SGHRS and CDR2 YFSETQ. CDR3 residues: CASSHPQDSGRPVSSYNEQFF. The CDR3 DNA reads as TGCGCCAGCAGCCATCCCCAGGATAGCGGGAGGCCCGTTAGCTCCTACAATGAGCAGTTCTTC. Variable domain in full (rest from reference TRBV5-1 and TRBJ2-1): KAGVTQTPRYLIKTRGQQVTLSCSPISGHRSVSWYQQTPGQGLQFLFEYFSETQRNKGNFPGRFSGRQFSNSRSEMNVSTLELGDSALYLCASSHPQDSGRPVSSYNEQFFGPGTRLTVL.

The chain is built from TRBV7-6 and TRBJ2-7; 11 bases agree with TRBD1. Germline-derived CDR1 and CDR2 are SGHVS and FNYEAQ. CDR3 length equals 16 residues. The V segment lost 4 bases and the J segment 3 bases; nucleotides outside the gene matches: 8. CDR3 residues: CASSSGQGELIYEQYF. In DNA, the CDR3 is TGTGCCAGCAGCTCGGGACAGGGGGAGCTCATCTACGAGCAGTACTTC.

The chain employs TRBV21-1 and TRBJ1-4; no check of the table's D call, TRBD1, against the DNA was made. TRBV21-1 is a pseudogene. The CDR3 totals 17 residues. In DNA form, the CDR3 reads TGTGCCAGCAGCAACCCCGGACAGGGTGCAACTAATGAAAAACTGTTTTTT. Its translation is CASSNPGQGATNEKLFF.

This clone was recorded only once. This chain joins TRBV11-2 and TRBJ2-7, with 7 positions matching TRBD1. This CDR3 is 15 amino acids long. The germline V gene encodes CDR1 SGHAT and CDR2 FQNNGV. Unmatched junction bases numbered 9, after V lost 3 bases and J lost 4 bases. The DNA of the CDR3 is TGTGCCAGCAGCTTGAGGGGGCCCGGGGCTTACGAGCAGTACTTC. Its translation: CASSLRGPGAYEQYF. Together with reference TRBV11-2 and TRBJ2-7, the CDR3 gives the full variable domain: EAGVAQSPRYKIIEKRQSVAFWCNPISGHATLYWYQQILGQGPKLLIQFQNNGVVDDSQLPKDRFSAERLKGVDSTLKIQPAKLEDSAVYLCASSLRGPGAYEQYFGPGTRLTVT.

For the CDR3, the DNA is TGCGCCAGCAGCCAACTAGCGGGAGGTAACTACAATGAGCAGTTCTTC. This sequence encodes CASSQLAGGNYNEQFF. This chain joins TRBV4-1 and TRBJ2-1; 11 nucleotides line up with TRBD2. J lost 3 bases, V lost 2 bases, and 3 bases had no gene match. The CDR3 consists of 16 residues. CDR1 is MGHRA and CDR2 is YSYEKL in the germline V gene.

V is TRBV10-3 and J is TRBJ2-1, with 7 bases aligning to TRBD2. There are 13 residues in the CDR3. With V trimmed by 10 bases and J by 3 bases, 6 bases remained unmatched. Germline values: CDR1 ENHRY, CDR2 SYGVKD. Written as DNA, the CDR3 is TGTGCCACCCGGGAGGTGCTCTACAATGAGCAGTTCTTC. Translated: CATREVLYNEQFF.

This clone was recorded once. Here the CDR3 reads CASSDRGGGTDTQYF. CDR3 bases: TGTGCCAGCAGCGACAGGGGAGGGGGCACAGATACGCAGTATTTT. J is TRBJ2-3 and V is TRBV6-5; perhaps TRBD1 as D (8 bases). CDR1 is MNHEY, CDR2 SVGAGI, per germline. CDR3 size: 15 residues. V dropped 6 bases and J dropped 1 base, with 14 bases sitting between them.

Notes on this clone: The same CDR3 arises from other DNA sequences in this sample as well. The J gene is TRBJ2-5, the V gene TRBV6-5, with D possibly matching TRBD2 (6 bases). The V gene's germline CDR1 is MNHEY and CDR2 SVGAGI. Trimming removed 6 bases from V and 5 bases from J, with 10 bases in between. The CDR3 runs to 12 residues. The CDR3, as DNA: TGTGCCAGCAGCGCCCGGGGGGAGACCCAGTACTTC. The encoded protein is CASSARGETQYF.

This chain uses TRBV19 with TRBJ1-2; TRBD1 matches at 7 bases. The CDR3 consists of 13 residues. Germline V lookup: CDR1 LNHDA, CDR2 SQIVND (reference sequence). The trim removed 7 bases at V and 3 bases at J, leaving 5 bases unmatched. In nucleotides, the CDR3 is TGTGCCAGTATCGGACAGGACTACTATGGCTACACCTTC. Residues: CASIGQDYYGYTF.

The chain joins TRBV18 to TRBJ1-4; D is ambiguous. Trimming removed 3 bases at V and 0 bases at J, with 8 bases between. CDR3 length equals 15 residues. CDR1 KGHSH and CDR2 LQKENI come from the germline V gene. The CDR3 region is CASSPAEPTNEKLFF. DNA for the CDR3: TGTGCCAGCTCACCGGCGGAGCCAACTAATGAAAAACTGTTTTTT.

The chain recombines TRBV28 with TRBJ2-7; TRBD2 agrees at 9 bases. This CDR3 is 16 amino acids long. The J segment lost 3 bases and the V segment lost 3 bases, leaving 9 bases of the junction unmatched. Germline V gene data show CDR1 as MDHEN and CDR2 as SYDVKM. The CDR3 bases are TGTGCCAGCAGTTTTGCGTTGGCGGGAGGGAACTACGAGCAGTACTTC. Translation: CASSFALAGGNYEQYF.

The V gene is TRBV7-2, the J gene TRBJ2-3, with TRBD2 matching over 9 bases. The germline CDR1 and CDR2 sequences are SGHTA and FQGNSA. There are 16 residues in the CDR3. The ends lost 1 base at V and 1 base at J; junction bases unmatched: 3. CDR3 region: CASSLERTSGTDTQYF. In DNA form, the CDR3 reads TGTGCCAGCAGCTTAGAACGGACTAGCGGCACAGATACGCAGTATTTT.